This T cell receptor (beta chain) derives from a study of cytomegalovirus exposure and HLA in healthy donors. This CDR3 region has 14 residues. CDR1 LNHDA and CDR2 SQIVND come from the germline V gene (reference sequence). J gave up 4 bases and V 5 bases, and 5 bases lay outside the gene matches. PCR primers comprised 60 Vbeta and 13 Jbeta primers. Profiling relied on immunoSEQ multiplex PCR, and the TCRdb table lists in-frame clones only, not all of them. The sample contains some 190,000 clones, roughly four fifths of which appear only once. The chain carries TRBV19 and TRBJ2-1; 7 bases agree with TRBD2. The receptor was isolated from a man younger than 30 in good health and CMV-seronegative. Input material: PBMCs. CDR3 in DNA: TGTGCCAGTAGTGCTAGCGGTCCGTACAATGAGCAGTTCTTC. Its translation: CASSASGPYNEQFF.